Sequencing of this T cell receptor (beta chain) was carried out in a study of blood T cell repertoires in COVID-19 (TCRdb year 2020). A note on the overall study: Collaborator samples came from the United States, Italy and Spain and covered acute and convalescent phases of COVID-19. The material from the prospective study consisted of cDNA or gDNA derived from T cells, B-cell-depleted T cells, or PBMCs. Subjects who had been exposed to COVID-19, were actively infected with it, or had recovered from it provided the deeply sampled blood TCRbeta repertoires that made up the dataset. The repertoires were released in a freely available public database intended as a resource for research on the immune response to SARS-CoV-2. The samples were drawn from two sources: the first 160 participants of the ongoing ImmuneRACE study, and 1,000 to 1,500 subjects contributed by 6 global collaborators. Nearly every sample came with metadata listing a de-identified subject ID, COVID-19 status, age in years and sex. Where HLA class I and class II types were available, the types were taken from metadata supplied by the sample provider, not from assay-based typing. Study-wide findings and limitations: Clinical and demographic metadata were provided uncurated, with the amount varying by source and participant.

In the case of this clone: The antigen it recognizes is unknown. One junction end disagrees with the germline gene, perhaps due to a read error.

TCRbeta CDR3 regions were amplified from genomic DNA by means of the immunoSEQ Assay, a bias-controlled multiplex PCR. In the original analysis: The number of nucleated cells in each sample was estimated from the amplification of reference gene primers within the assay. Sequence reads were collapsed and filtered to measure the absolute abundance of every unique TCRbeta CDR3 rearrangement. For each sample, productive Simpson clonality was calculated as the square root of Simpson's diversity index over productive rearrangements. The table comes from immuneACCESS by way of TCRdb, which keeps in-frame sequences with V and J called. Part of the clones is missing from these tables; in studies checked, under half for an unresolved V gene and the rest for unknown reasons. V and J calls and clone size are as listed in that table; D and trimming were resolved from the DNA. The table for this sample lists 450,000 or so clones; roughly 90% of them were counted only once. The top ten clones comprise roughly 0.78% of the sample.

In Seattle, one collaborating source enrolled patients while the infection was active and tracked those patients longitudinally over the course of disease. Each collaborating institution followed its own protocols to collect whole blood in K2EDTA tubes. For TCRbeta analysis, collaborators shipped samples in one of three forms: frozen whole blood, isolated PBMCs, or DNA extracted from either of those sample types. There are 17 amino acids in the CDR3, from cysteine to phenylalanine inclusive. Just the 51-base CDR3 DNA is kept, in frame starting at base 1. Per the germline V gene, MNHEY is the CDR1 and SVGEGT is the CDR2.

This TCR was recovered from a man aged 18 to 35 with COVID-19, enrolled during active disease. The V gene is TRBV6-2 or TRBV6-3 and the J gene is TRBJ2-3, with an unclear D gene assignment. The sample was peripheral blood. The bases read TGTGCTAGCAGTTACTCGAGCGTGGGTCCTTTGGGAGATACGCAGTATTTT. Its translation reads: CASSYSSVGPLGDTQYF.